The 30 T cell receptor beta chains below were found in one sample sequenced in a study of OX40 agonist ivuxolimab in advanced cancers. Produced via immunoSEQ multiplex PCR; TCRdb's table is partial and in-frame only. The sample has about 36,000 clones, 81% seen once. Sequencing used CD4+ or CD8+ T cells sorted from blood, obtained in a trial of the OX40 agonist ivuxolimab. The receptors here all came from an adult with an advanced solid tumor such as melanoma, head and neck, liver or kidney cancer.

The chain recombines TRBV2 with TRBJ1-5; TRBD1 is a possible D gene (6 bases). Looked up from germline, CDR1 is SNHLY and CDR2 is FYNNEI. The ends were cut back, 6 bases at V and 3 bases at J, with 15 bases in the middle. The CDR3 sequence is 15 residues long. The CDR3 loop is CASRLEGGNNQPQHF. As DNA, the CDR3 is TGTGCCAGCAGGCTGGAAGGGGGGAACAATCAGCCCCAGCATTTT.

This clone was seen more than once but under ten times. The chain recombines TRBV7-8 with TRBJ1-5; perhaps TRBD1 as D (6 bases). Trimming shortened V by 5 bases and J by 0 bases, and 14 bases separated the two germline ends. Germline CDR1 reads SGHVS; CDR2 reads FQNEAQ. The CDR3 contains 16 residues. The CDR3 DNA reads TGTGCCAGCAGCCGAAATACAGGGAGTAGCAATCAGCCCCAGCATTTT. Translating gives CASSRNTGSSNQPQHF.

V usage is TRBV27 and J usage is TRBJ2-5; TRBD2 matches at 8 bases. The V gene end was trimmed by 6 bases and the J gene end by 5 bases; junction bases not matched to a gene: 5. The CDR3 length is 13 residues. Germline-derived CDR1 and CDR2 are MNHEY and SMNVEV (reference sequence). The CDR3 DNA follows: TGTGCCAGCAGGGGGACTAGGTTGGAGACCCAGTACTTC. Translated, it gives CASRGTRLETQYF.

The rearrangement uses TRBV2 and TRBJ1-2; the D gene is possibly TRBD1 (6 bases). Trimming took 6 bases from V and 4 from J, leaving 21 bases between them. This CDR3 contains 16 residues. Germline CDR1 reads SNHLY; CDR2 reads FYNNEI. For the CDR3, the DNA is TGTGCCAGCAGGCGGCAGGGGACCCTAAAGTCCTATGGCTACACCTTC. It encodes CASRRQGTLKSYGYTF.

The V call is TRBV7-9, the J call TRBJ2-3, with 9 nucleotides matching TRBD2. The junction had 6 bases not matched to a gene; V was cut back by 5 bases and J by 6 bases. CDR3 length equals 14 residues. The germline V gene encodes CDR1 SEHNR and CDR2 FQNEAQ (reference sequence). The CDR3 is CASSPRSGRDTQYF. DNA for the CDR3: TGTGCCAGCAGCCCGAGGAGCGGGAGGGATACGCAGTATTTT.

The chain links TRBV9 to TRBJ1-1, with D uncertain. The CDR3 runs to 12 residues. V was shortened by 0 bases and J by 3 bases, with 3 bases between the two germline ends. Germline-derived CDR1 and CDR2 are SGDLS and YYNGEE. The CDR3 DNA reads as TGTGCCAGCAGCGTAGATGACACTGAAGCTTTCTTT. Translated: CASSVDDTEAFF.

This rearrangement joins TRBV29-1 to TRBJ1-2; weak D call: TRBD1 (6 bases). This CDR3 comprises 14 residues. The germline V gene has CDR1 SQVTM and CDR2 ANQGSEA. The ends were cut back, 6 bases at V and 8 bases at J, with 22 bases in the middle. The CDR3 spells CSVRIPGTNGGYTF. In DNA, the CDR3 is TGCAGCGTGAGGATTCCCGGGACAAATGGGGGCTACACCTTC.

This chain joins TRBV5-5 and TRBJ2-3; TRBD2 might be the D (5 bases). The CDR3 length is 16 residues. Germline CDR1 SGHKS, CDR2 YYEKEE (reference sequence). Trimming pared 0 bases from V and 2 bases from J, leaving 13 bases between. The CDR3 sequence is CASSLVTTRATDTQYF. The CDR3, as DNA: TGTGCCAGCAGCTTGGTTACTACGAGGGCCACAGATACGCAGTATTTT.

The chain uses TRBV21-1 and TRBJ1-5; TRBD1 is the table's D call, not checked against the DNA. TRBV21-1 corresponds to a pseudogene. The CDR3 has 12 residues. The CDR3 is CASSSRVGPQHF. The CDR3, as DNA: TGTGCCAGCAGCTCCAGGGTTGGGCCCCAGCATTTT.

This clone showed up just once. As DNA, the CDR3 is TGCAGTGCTGGCGGCCGGGGTGACCAGTATTTT. As protein: CSAGGRGDQYF. V usage is TRBV20-1 and J usage is TRBJ2-3; D may be TRBD2 (5 bases). CDR1 is DFQATT, CDR2 SNEGSKA, per germline (reference sequence). The length of the CDR3 is 11 residues. Trimming cost V 5 bases and J 12 bases, with 15 bases left between them.

V gene TRBV7-9 combines with J gene TRBJ2-3; D is ambiguous. The V and J ends lost 5 bases and 5 bases respectively, with 11 bases between them. CDR1 and CDR2 (germline): SEHNR, FQNEAQ (reference sequence). There are 13 residues in the CDR3. The CDR3 DNA sequence: TGTGCCAGCAGCACCCGCCACCAAGATACGCAGTATTTT. It yields the protein CASSTRHQDTQYF.

This chain connects TRBV7-3 to TRBJ1-1; D gene unclear. This CDR3 has 13 residues. CDR1 is SGHTA and CDR2 is FQGTGA in the germline V gene. V lost 4 bases to trimming and J lost 1 base, with 7 bases between them. The CDR3, as DNA: TGTGCCAGCAGCTCCGGACCGAACACTGAAGCTTTCTTT. Its translation is CASSSGPNTEAFF.

J is TRBJ1-5 and V is TRBV19, with TRBD1 matching over 7 bases. With 4 bases clipped from V and 4 bases from J, the junction kept 4 bases outside the gene matches. The CDR3 runs 14 residues. From germline, CDR1 is LNHDA and CDR2 SQIVND (reference sequence). CDR3 bases: TGTGCCAGTAGTAGCCCAGGGGGGAATCAGCCCCAGCATTTT. This gives the protein CASSSPGGNQPQHF.

Concerning this clone itself: The DNA is omitted, as the CDR3 cannot be located on it reliably, and the CDR3 follows TCRdb's listing. The chain joins TRBV7-9 to TRBJ2-5; TRBD1 is taken as the D call from the table, unchecked against the DNA. Germline loops: CDR1 SEHNR, CDR2 FQNEAQ (reference sequence). Counting both end residues, the CDR3 totals 13 amino acids. CDR3 region: CASILDRGETQYF.

In this sample, this clone turned up a few times. This rearrangement joins TRBV9 to TRBJ1-1; 8 bases align to TRBD1. This CDR3 is built from 13 residues. Per the germline V gene, CDR1 is SGDLS and CDR2 is YYNGEE. With 5 bases clipped from V and 8 bases from J, the junction kept 8 bases outside the gene matches. The CDR3 DNA sequence: TGTGCCAGCAGGGGAACAGGGGGAATGGAAGCTTTCTTT. Protein product: CASRGTGGMEAFF.

This chain joins TRBV5-1 and TRBJ2-7; D is unclear. The germline V and J ends were trimmed by 4 bases and 2 bases, with 13 bases remaining between them. Per germline, CDR1 SGHRS and CDR2 YFSETQ. This CDR3 comprises 14 residues. The CDR3 loop reads CASSLPESTYEQYF. CDR3 nucleotides: TGCGCCAGCAGCCTCCCGGAAAGTACCTACGAGCAGTACTTC.

The chain is built from TRBV29-1 and TRBJ1-1; 9 positions match TRBD1. Germline CDR1 is SQVTM and CDR2 is ANQGSEA. This CDR3 is 13 amino acids long. V lost 5 bases, J lost 1 base, and 2 bases stayed unmatched. Here the CDR3 reads CSVNRGRNTEAFF. The CDR3 DNA reads as TGCAGCGTTAACAGGGGGCGGAACACTGAAGCTTTCTTT.

This clone was counted once. J is TRBJ2-1 and V is TRBV7-3, with 14 positions matching TRBD2. Germline-derived CDR1 and CDR2 are SGHTA and FQGTGA. J gave up 11 bases and V 4 bases, and 4 bases lay outside the gene matches. This CDR3 comprises 14 residues. The CDR3 nucleotides are TGTGCCAGCAGCTCAGGGACTAGCGGGGGTAAGCAGTTCTTC. Its translation: CASSSGTSGGKQFF.

This CDR3 reads CASRKGGTGNTIYF. The DNA for the CDR3 is TGTGCCAGCAGAAAAGGAGGGACCGGAAACACCATATATTTT. The chain joins TRBV9 to TRBJ1-3; D perhaps matches TRBD1 (5 bases). The length of the CDR3 is 14 residues. Trimming shortened V by 5 bases and J by 4 bases, and 13 bases separated the two germline ends. Germline V gene sequence: CDR1 SGDLS, CDR2 YYNGEE.

V usage is TRBV10-3 and J usage is TRBJ1-1; 8 nucleotides align to TRBD1. The germline V gene has CDR1 ENHRY and CDR2 SYGVKD. Germline trimming cut 2 bases from V and 9 bases from J; bases unmatched to any gene: 14. CDR3 length equals 16 residues. In DNA form, the CDR3 reads TGTGCCATCAGTGAGCCCAAAATTCCGACAGGGGCAAAAGCTTTCTTT. It encodes CAISEPKIPTGAKAFF.

V usage is TRBV5-6 and J usage is TRBJ2-7; D perhaps matches TRBD1 (6 bases). V lost 5 bases and J lost 5, with 20 bases in between. Germline V lookup: CDR1 SGHDT, CDR2 YYEEEE. The CDR3 has 15 residues. For the CDR3, the DNA is TGTGCCAGCAGGTTAGGGGGTGGACCATTCGACGAGCAGTACTTC. Amino acid sequence: CASRLGGGPFDEQYF.

The V gene is TRBV7-8, the J gene TRBJ2-5; D is possibly TRBD1 or TRBD2 (5 bases each). CDR3 length equals 11 residues. The germline CDR1 and CDR2 sequences are SGHVS and FQNEAQ. Trimming shortened V by 4 bases and J by 7 bases, and 7 bases separated the two germline ends. The CDR3 here is CASSSGGTQYF. DNA for the CDR3: TGTGCCAGCAGCTCTGGGGGGACCCAGTACTTC.

The chain has TRBV7-2 and TRBJ2-1, with 10 bases identical to TRBD2. The J segment lost 7 bases and the V segment lost 3 bases, leaving 6 bases of the junction unmatched. This CDR3 region has 15 residues. Germline lookup yields CDR1 SGHTA and CDR2 FQGNSA. For the CDR3, the DNA is TGTGCCAGCAGCTTCCAGCGGGGGGGCGGAAATGAGCAGTTCTTC. This translates into CASSFQRGGGNEQFF.

This clone occurred once. The gene calls are TRBV10-1 and TRBJ2-3; D is unresolved. Trimming removed 5 bases at V and 3 bases at J, with 18 bases between. The CDR3 runs to 16 residues. Germline assignment: CDR1 WNHNN and CDR2 SYGVQD (reference sequence). CDR3: CASSLGPSLRTDTQYF. The CDR3 coding sequence is TGCGCCAGCAGTCTCGGACCCTCATTGCGTACAGATACGCAGTATTTT.

The rearrangement links TRBV28 to TRBJ2-1, with a possible D match to TRBD1 (6 bases). The CDR3 has 15 amino acids. Germline V lookup: CDR1 MDHEN, CDR2 SYDVKM. Trimming removed 4 bases at V and 6 bases at J, with 16 bases between. The CDR3 DNA reads as TGTGCCAGCAGTTCAACAGGGATAGGGACCAATGAGCAGTTCTTC. This codes for CASSSTGIGTNEQFF.

This chain connects TRBV2 to TRBJ1-1, with TRBD1 identical over 7 bases. This CDR3 region has 13 residues. CDR1 SNHLY and CDR2 FYNNEI come from the germline V gene. Trimming cost V 6 bases and J 4 bases; bases outside gene matches: 5. DNA for the CDR3: TGTGCCAGCAGGCCAGACAGGGTCACTGAAGCTTTCTTT. Protein product: CASRPDRVTEAFF.

The chain carries TRBV2 and TRBJ2-4; D may be TRBD2 (5 bases). Trimming cost V 8 bases and J 8 bases, with 16 bases left between them. CDR1 and CDR2 (germline): SNHLY, FYNNEI. The CDR3 runs 13 residues. The DNA of the CDR3 is TGTGCCAGCGGTTTACTAGGGCGGGACATTCAGTACTTC. It yields the protein CASGLLGRDIQYF.

The gene calls are TRBV6-5 and TRBJ2-7, with 9 bases identical to TRBD1. The CDR3 loop spans 14 amino acids. V was pared by 5 bases and J by 2 bases, with 4 bases of the junction left unmatched. Germline V gives CDR1 MNHEY, CDR2 SVGAGI. The CDR3 DNA reads TGTGCCAGCAGTAAAGGGACAGGGCCCTACGAGCAGTACTTC. Its protein product is CASSKGTGPYEQYF.

This clone is deemed medium-sized. V is TRBV7-2 and J is TRBJ1-2; TRBD1 agrees at 9 bases. Germline V gives CDR1 SGHTA, CDR2 FQGNSA. The CDR3 has 14 residues. Unmatched junction bases numbered 9, after V lost 8 bases and J lost 5 bases. The CDR3 DNA sequence: TGTGCCAGCGGGCGACAGGGGGGTCCATATGGCTACACCTTC. Translating gives CASGRQGGPYGYTF. Full variable domain (outside the CDR3, taken from reference TRBV7-2 and TRBJ1-2): GAGVSQSPSNKVTEKGKDVELRCDPISGHTALYWYRQSLGQGLEFLIYFQGNSAPDKSGLPSDRFSAERTGGSVSTLTIQRTQQEDSAVYLCASGRQGGPYGYTFGSGTRLTVV.

V usage is TRBV7-2 and J usage is TRBJ2-7; 7 positions match TRBD1. The germline V gene encodes CDR1 SGHTA and CDR2 FQGNSA. V lost 5 bases to trimming and J lost 0 bases; unmatched junction nucleotides: 4. This CDR3 spans 14 amino acids. The CDR3 is CASSPDRTSYEQYF. CDR3 DNA: TGTGCCAGCAGCCCGGACAGGACCTCCTACGAGCAGTACTTC. Drawing the rest from reference TRBV7-2 and TRBJ2-7, the complete variable domain is GAGVSQSPSNKVTEKGKDVELRCDPISGHTALYWYRQSLGQGLEFLIYFQGNSAPDKSGLPSDRFSAERTGGSVSTLTIQRTQQEDSAVYLCASSPDRTSYEQYFGPGTRLTVT.